The 8 T cell receptor beta chains below all came from one sample that was sequenced in a study of T-cell reconstitution after alpha-beta-depleted transplantation in children. TCRbeta library preparation incorporated unique molecular identifiers. TCRdb processed the PCR reads anew with MiXCR; each CDR3 protein has one entry. Among about 980,000 distinct CDR3 sequences listed, about 29% were seen once. Sequencing was performed on PBMCs, mostly from graft donor cells, taken 360 days after TCRalphabeta/CD19-depleted stem cell transplant. The receptors originated from a boy less than two years old who had a stem cell transplant for SCID, so the T cells may come from the graft donor.

J is TRBJ2-2 and V is TRBV5-1, with 7 bases lining up with TRBD1. V trimming: 4 bases; J trimming: 3 bases; junction bases outside the gene matches: 6. CDR3 length: 15 residues. Per germline, CDR1 SGHRS and CDR2 YFSETQ. The CDR3 bases are TGCGCCAGCAGCGTCCGGGACAGATACACCGGGGAGCTGTTTTTT. This encodes CASSVRDRYTGELFF.

For this clonotype: An end of the junction does not agree with germline; a read error may underlie this. CDR3 nucleotides: TGTGCCAGCAGCTTGGGGGATCCCACAGATACGCAGTATTTT. It translates to CASSLGDPTDTQYF. This chain connects TRBV5-1 to TRBJ2-3; D possibly matches TRBD1 or TRBD2 (5 bases each). CDR3 length equals 14 residues. Germline CDR1 and CDR2: SGHRS and YFSETQ.

The chain carries TRBV20-1 and TRBJ2-5; possible D gene TRBD2, 6 bases. Germline CDR1 and CDR2: DFQATT and SNEGSKA (reference sequence). V lost 3 bases to trimming and J lost 5 bases, with 10 bases between them. The CDR3 has 12 amino acids. Written as DNA, the CDR3 is TGCAGTGCTAGCACGGGGGTGGAGACCCAGTACTTC. Residues: CSASTGVETQYF.

The CDR3 DNA reads as TGTGCCAGCAGCGCGGGCTCTTGGGGGTCCCAAGAGACCCAGTACTTC. This codes for CASSAGSWGSQETQYF. The gene calls are TRBV11-2 and TRBJ2-5, with D perhaps assigned TRBD1 or TRBD2 (5 bases each). The CDR3 has 16 amino acids. In germline, CDR1 is SGHAT, CDR2 FQNNGV. The ends were cut back, 5 bases at V and 1 base at J, with 17 bases in the middle.

The chain joins TRBV6-1 to TRBJ2-3; no firm D call. Germline V gives CDR1 MNHNS, CDR2 SASEGT. Trimming took off 3 bases at V and 1 base at J, with 11 bases between the two ends. CDR3 length equals 15 residues. CDR3 DNA: TGTGCCAGCAGTGATTCCGTCTGGGGCACAGATACGCAGTATTTT. Protein product: CASSDSVWGTDTQYF.

The chain carries TRBV5-1 and TRBJ2-5; 10 bases fit TRBD2. This CDR3 spans 16 amino acids. CDR1 is SGHRS, CDR2 YFSETQ, per germline. The V gene end was trimmed by 4 bases and the J gene end by 0 bases; junction bases not matched to a gene: 6. Here the CDR3 DNA reads TGCGCCAGCAGCCTCAAGGGACTAGCGCACCAAGAGACCCAGTACTTC. This codes for CASSLKGLAHQETQYF.

CDR3 sequence (DNA): TGCGCCAGCAGCTTGTGGGTGCTAGCGGGCAGCACAGATACGCAGTATTTT. Its translation: CASSLWVLAGSTDTQYF. The chain links TRBV5-1 to TRBJ2-3, with 8 bases aligning to TRBD2. The trim removed 1 base at V and 0 bases at J, leaving 7 bases unmatched. The CDR3 has 17 residues. Germline V gene lookup returns CDR1 SGHRS and CDR2 YFSETQ.

A few counts support this clonotype. J is TRBJ1-1 and V is TRBV27; 8 bases are shared with TRBD1. CDR3 length: 15 amino acids. The junction had 9 bases not matched to a gene; V was cut back by 3 bases and J by 6 bases. Germline CDR1 MNHEY, CDR2 SMNVEV (reference sequence). CDR3: CASSFLGTGEAEAFF. Written as DNA, the CDR3 is TGTGCCAGCAGTTTCCTCGGGACAGGTGAGGCTGAAGCTTTCTTT.